Reported below is one T cell receptor beta chain. Its antigen is not identified. This CDR3 has 13 residues. Germline-derived CDR1 and CDR2 are SGHRS and YFSETQ. Trimming took 2 bases from V and 6 from J, leaving 11 bases between them. Random hexamers served to reverse transcribe roughly 0.5 to 1 ug RNA. Amplification of TCR beta CDR3 by immunoSEQ multiplex PCR spanned 54 Vbeta and 13 Jbeta. Via MiXCR, TCRdb re-called the immunoSEQ multiplex PCR reads, giving one row per CDR3 protein. Of about 70,000 distinct CDR3 sequences in the sample, just under 95% are singletons; the top ten hold roughly 0.22%. Sequencing of TCR beta covered CD8+ and CD4+ T cells obtained from blood. The data are from a study of CD8 T cells in Susac syndrome. General observations from the study: The authors acknowledged that the study's TCR sequencing and HLA analysis involved relatively few individuals.

The sequence came from a human donor in good health. The rearrangement joins TRBV5-1 to TRBJ1-2; D is possibly TRBD1 (5 bases). The specimen sequenced was CD8+ T cells from PBMCs. The CDR3 DNA reads as TGCGCCAGCAGCTTCGGAGGGGAGGATGGCTACACCTTC. Translated, it gives CASSFGGEDGYTF.